These 21 T cell receptor beta chains share one sample of origin, sequenced in a study of blood T cell repertoires in COVID-19. The data were produced by immunoSEQ multiplex PCR, yet TCRdb's version contains in-frame clones alone and is incomplete. The table includes about 70,000 clones, over 65% detected once. Material for sequencing was peripheral blood. These receptors all stem from a woman in her sixties or seventies with acute or convalescent COVID-19.

CDR3 in DNA: TGTGCCAGCAGCTTTGGAGCTCCTGAAGCTTTCTTT. It specifies CASSFGAPEAFF. The V gene is TRBV7-6, the J gene TRBJ1-1, with no clear D. CDR1 and CDR2 from the germline V gene are SGHVS and FNYEAQ. The CDR3 is 12 residues long. V was trimmed by 3 bases and J by 6 bases, leaving 8 bases between them.

This clone was counted between two and nine times. V gene TRBV6-1 combines with J gene TRBJ2-3; TRBD1 might be the D (6 bases). This CDR3 comprises 14 residues. The ends were cut back, 3 bases at V and 2 bases at J, with 9 bases in the middle. Germline-derived CDR1 and CDR2 are MNHNS and SASEGT. The CDR3 spells CASSEGHYTDTQYF. CDR3 DNA: TGTGCCAGCAGTGAGGGACACTACACAGATACGCAGTATTTT.

The chain is built from TRBV29-1 and TRBJ1-5, with TRBD1 identical over 7 bases. CDR3 size: 15 residues. Germline trimming cut 6 bases from V and 6 bases from J; bases unmatched to any gene: 14. CDR1 is SQVTM, CDR2 ANQGSEA, per germline. Here the CDR3 DNA reads TGCAGCGTCAGCTTTGTGGAGGGGGCACGTCAGCCCCAGCATTTT. This codes for CSVSFVEGARQPQHF. Using reference TRBV29-1 and TRBJ1-5 for the parts outside the CDR3, the full variable domain is SAVISQKPSRDICQRGTSLTIQCQVDSQVTMMFWYRQQPGQSLTLIATANQGSEATYESGFVIDKFPISRPNLTFSTLTVSNMSPEDSSIYLCSVSFVEGARQPQHFGDGTRLSIL.

This clone was counted once. The CDR3 sequence is CASSATGGYEPQHF. In DNA, the CDR3 is TGTGCCAGCAGCGCGACAGGGGGCTACGAGCCCCAGCATTTT. V usage is TRBV9 and J usage is TRBJ1-5; 10 positions match TRBD1. The V segment lost 3 bases and the J segment 8 bases; nucleotides outside the gene matches: 5. This CDR3 is 14 amino acids long. The germline V gene encodes CDR1 SGDLS and CDR2 YYNGEE.

As to this clone: Other DNA sequences of this sample code for an identical CDR3. The V and J genes are TRBV7-9 and TRBJ1-1, with 9 bases that match TRBD1. The CDR3 has 14 amino acids. V was pared by 5 bases and J by 4 bases, with 5 bases of the junction left unmatched. CDR1 SEHNR and CDR2 FQNEAQ come from the germline V gene (reference sequence). CDR3 in amino acids: CASSAQGALTEAFF. CDR3 sequence (DNA): TGTGCCAGCAGCGCACAGGGGGCCCTCACTGAAGCTTTCTTT. The whole variable domain, remainder taken from reference TRBV7-9 and TRBJ1-1, is DTGVSQNPRHKITKRGQNVTFRCDPISEHNRLYWYRQTLGQGPEFLTYFQNEAQLEKSRLLSDRFSAERPKGSFSTLEIQRTEQGDSAMYLCASSAQGALTEAFFGQGTRLTVV.

The chain recombines TRBV19 with TRBJ1-5; D gene ambiguous. Germline V lookup: CDR1 LNHDA, CDR2 SQIVND (reference sequence). The length of the CDR3 is 15 residues. Deletions cut 3 bases from V and 0 bases from J, with 9 bases between. The CDR3 nucleotides read TGTGCCAGTAGTATGGGCGGGTATAGCAATCAGCCCCAGCATTTT. Translation gives CASSMGGYSNQPQHF.

The chain is built from TRBV4-3 and TRBJ2-7; 7 bases map to TRBD1. This CDR3 region has 15 residues. Germline V lookup: CDR1 LGHNA, CDR2 YSLEER. After removal of 0 bases from V and 2 bases from J, the junction contained 4 bases not matched to a gene. CDR3 sequence: CASSQDGTAPYEQYF. CDR3 sequence (DNA): TGCGCCAGCAGCCAAGATGGGACAGCCCCCTACGAGCAGTACTTC.

This clone turned up a few times. The gene calls are TRBV5-1 and TRBJ1-5; 9 positions match TRBD1. The CDR3 runs 15 residues. Germline V CDR1 and CDR2: SGHRS, YFSETQ. Losses at the gene ends were 5 bases for V and 0 bases for J; bases not matched to a gene: 3. The CDR3 DNA reads TGCGCCAGCAGACAGGGGGCCGATAGCAATCAGCCCCAGCATTTT. It translates to CASRQGADSNQPQHF.

The rearrangement links TRBV7-9 to TRBJ1-5; 12 bases line up with TRBD1. Per germline, CDR1 SEHNR and CDR2 FQNEAQ (reference sequence). V was clipped by 4 bases and J by 4 bases; unmatched bases: 11. The CDR3 sequence is 18 residues long. CDR3 nucleotide sequence: TGTGCCAGCAGCTCCCCGGGACAGGGGGCCGGAATTAATCAGCCCCAGCATTTT. This translates into CASSSPGQGAGINQPQHF.

The rearrangement uses TRBV7-2 and TRBJ1-4; D gene uncertain. V shed 2 bases and J shed 8 bases, with 12 bases lying between them. Per germline, CDR1 SGHTA and CDR2 FQGNSA. The CDR3 totals 14 residues. CDR3 in amino acids: CASSLMRVSEKLFF. CDR3 in DNA: TGTGCCAGCAGCTTAATGAGGGTATCGGAAAAACTGTTTTTT.

This clone was counted a single time. The chain employs TRBV7-8 and TRBJ2-5; 7 positions match TRBD1. This CDR3 comprises 15 residues. The V and J ends lost 5 bases and 5 bases, in that order; junction bases with no gene match: 11. Germline CDR1 and CDR2: SGHVS and FQNEAQ. CDR3 nucleotides: TGTGCCAGCAGCGCTCAGTCAGGGGGACGGGAGACCCAGTACTTC. This sequence encodes CASSAQSGGRETQYF.

The sample holds a few counts of this clone. The V and J genes are TRBV6-1 and TRBJ2-7; the D is unclear. V was trimmed by 0 bases and J by 6 bases, leaving 9 bases between them. This CDR3 is 13 amino acids long. CDR1 is MNHNS, CDR2 SASEGT, per germline. CDR3 DNA sequence: TGTGCCAGCAGTGAAGCGACCCAGGTCGAGCAGTACTTC. Encoded protein: CASSEATQVEQYF.

The chain has TRBV10-2 and TRBJ1-2; a weak D match, TRBD1 (6 bases). CDR3 size: 13 residues. Germline V gene sequence: CDR1 WSHSY, CDR2 SAAADI. V was trimmed by 0 bases and J by 7 bases, leaving 9 bases between them. The CDR3 loop reads CASSESQGGGYTF. The CDR3 region has the DNA TGCGCCAGCAGTGAGTCCCAAGGGGGTGGCTACACCTTC.

The chain combines TRBV30 with TRBJ1-2; a possible D gene is TRBD1 (6 bases). The CDR3 totals 14 residues. Per germline, CDR1 GTSNPN and CDR2 SVGIG (reference sequence). V gave up 3 bases and J gave up 4 bases, with 15 bases separating them. The CDR3 reads CAWRTQGSAYGYTF. CDR3 bases: TGTGCCTGGAGGACCCAGGGGAGCGCCTATGGCTACACCTTC. Full variable domain (outside the CDR3, taken from reference TRBV30 and TRBJ1-2): SQTIHQWPATLVQPVGSPLSLECTVEGTSNPNLYWYRQAAGRGLQLLFYSVGIGQISSEVPQNLSASRPQDRQFILSSKKLLLSDSGFYLCAWRTQGSAYGYTFGSGTRLTVV.

The genes are TRBV5-8 and TRBJ2-1, with TRBD2 matching over 16 bases. The length of the CDR3 is 17 residues. Looked up from germline, CDR1 is SGHTS and CDR2 is YDEGEE. Trimming removed 2 bases from V and 9 bases from J; junction bases left unmatched: 8. CDR3 region: CASSFRGLAGGQSEQFF. For the CDR3, the DNA is TGTGCCAGCAGCTTCAGGGGACTAGCGGGAGGGCAAAGTGAGCAGTTCTTC.

The rearrangement links TRBV7-2 to TRBJ1-2; TRBD1 agrees at 7 bases. The CDR3 covers 12 residues. The V gene's germline CDR1 is SGHTA and CDR2 FQGNSA. After removal of 2 bases from V and 7 bases from J, the junction contained 1 base not matched to a gene. The CDR3 protein is CASSLQGGGYTF. In nucleotides, the CDR3 is TGTGCCAGCAGCTTACAGGGGGGTGGCTACACCTTC.

The chain links TRBV14 to TRBJ2-7; TRBD1 might be the D (6 bases). Germline assignment: CDR1 SGHDN and CDR2 FVKESK. V lost 4 bases and J 1 base, leaving 20 bases between the germline ends. The CDR3 is 17 amino acids. The chain's CDR3 is CASSPIPSTGNSYEQYF. The CDR3 nucleotides are TGTGCCAGCAGCCCCATCCCATCGACAGGAAATTCCTACGAGCAGTACTTC.

This chain joins TRBV5-6 and TRBJ1-6, with unresolved D. From germline, CDR1 is SGHDT and CDR2 YYEEEE. Trimming took 3 bases from V and 10 from J, leaving 14 bases between them. CDR3 length: 14 amino acids. The CDR3 region is CASSSVLVLSPLHF. The CDR3 DNA follows: TGTGCCAGCAGCTCTGTCCTCGTATTGTCACCCCTCCACTTT.

In the case of this clone: One end of the junction fails to match germline, which may point to a read error. J is TRBJ2-2 and V is TRBV5-1; 8 bases line up with TRBD2. This CDR3 is built from 16 residues. CDR1 and CDR2 (germline): SGHRS, YFSETQ. The CDR3 region has the DNA TGCGCTAGCACCAGGAGCGGGGGAGCGAACACCGGGGAGCTGTTTTTT. Protein: CASTRSGGANTGELFF.

Notes on this clone: The identical CDR3 is also encoded by other nucleotide sequences in the sample. The chain links TRBV6-5 to TRBJ1-1; TRBD1 aligns across 8 bases. Unmatched junction bases numbered 4, after V lost 6 bases and J lost 4 bases. CDR1 MNHEY and CDR2 SVGAGI come from the germline V gene. The CDR3 runs to 13 residues. The DNA of the CDR3 is TGTGCCAGCAGGGACAGGGCTTTCACTGAAGCTTTCTTT. It specifies CASRDRAFTEAFF.

The rearrangement links TRBV30 to TRBJ1-1; TRBD1 matches at 7 bases. Germline trimming cut 3 bases from V and 1 base from J; bases unmatched to any gene: 23. Germline CDR1 GTSNPN, CDR2 SVGIG (reference sequence). The length of the CDR3 is 20 residues. The DNA of the CDR3 is TGTGCCTGGAGGCGTCTAGGGGGCGCGGAGGCCCTAATGACGAACACTGAAGCTTTCTTT. Encoded protein: CAWRRLGGAEALMTNTEAFF.